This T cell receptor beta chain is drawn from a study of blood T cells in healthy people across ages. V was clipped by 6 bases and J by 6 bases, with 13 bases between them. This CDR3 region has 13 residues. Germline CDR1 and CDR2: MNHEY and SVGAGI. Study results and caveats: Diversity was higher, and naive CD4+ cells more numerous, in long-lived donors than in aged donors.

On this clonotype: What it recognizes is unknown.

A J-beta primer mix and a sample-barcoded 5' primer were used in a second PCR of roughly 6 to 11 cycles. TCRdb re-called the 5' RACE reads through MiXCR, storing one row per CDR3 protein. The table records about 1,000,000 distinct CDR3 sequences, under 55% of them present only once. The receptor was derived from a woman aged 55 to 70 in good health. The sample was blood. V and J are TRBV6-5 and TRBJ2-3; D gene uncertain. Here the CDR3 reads CASSRSGSDTQYF. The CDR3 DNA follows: TGTGCCAGCAGCAGATCTGGGTCTGATACGCAGTATTTT.